This T cell receptor (beta chain) was identified in a study of T cell repertoires in cytomegalovirus infection. Study-level results: Based on cumulative public TCR beta family frequency, carriers of CMV plus the relevant HLA were identified.

TCRdb independently ran MiXCR on the reads; one entry per CDR3 protein. The sample lists about 500,000 distinct CDR3 sequences, around a third occurring once. This clonotype was found many times. Its antigen is undetermined. The CDR3 length is 19 residues. With V trimmed by 8 bases and J by 2 bases, 16 bases remained unmatched. The V gene's germline CDR1 is MDHEN and CDR2 SYDVKM. Sequenced material: cultured PBMCs, taken from culture after CMV antigen stimulation. The receptor comes from a human donor in good health (CMV status not recorded). Some clones in this sample may be carry-over from other donors' samples. The chain joins TRBV28 to TRBJ2-7; TRBD2 matches at 15 bases. The CDR3 region has the DNA TGTGCCAGCCAAACGGCCGTGGGACTAGCGGGAGGCCGCGCCTACGAGCAGTACTTC. Translation gives CASQTAVGLAGGRAYEQYF.